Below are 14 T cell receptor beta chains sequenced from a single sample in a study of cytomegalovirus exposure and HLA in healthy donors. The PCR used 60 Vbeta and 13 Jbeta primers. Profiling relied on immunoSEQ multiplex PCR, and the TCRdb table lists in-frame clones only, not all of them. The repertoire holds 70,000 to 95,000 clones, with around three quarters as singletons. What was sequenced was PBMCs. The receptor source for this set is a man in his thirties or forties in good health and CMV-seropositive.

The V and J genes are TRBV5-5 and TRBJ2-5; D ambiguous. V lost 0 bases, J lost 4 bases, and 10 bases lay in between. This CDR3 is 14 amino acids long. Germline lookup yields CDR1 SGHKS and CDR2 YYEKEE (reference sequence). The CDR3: CASSLVPGRETQYF. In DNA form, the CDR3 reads TGTGCCAGCAGCTTGGTTCCGGGTCGAGAGACCCAGTACTTC.

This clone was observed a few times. CDR3 nucleotides: TGTGCCAGTAAGGAGACAGGGGTTGGAGATACGCAGTATTTT. This codes for CASKETGVGDTQYF. The gene calls are TRBV19 and TRBJ2-3; 8 bases align to TRBD1. Germline V gene lookup returns CDR1 LNHDA and CDR2 SQIVND (reference sequence). The CDR3 consists of 14 residues. V gave up 7 bases and J gave up 5 bases; unmatched junction bases: 8.

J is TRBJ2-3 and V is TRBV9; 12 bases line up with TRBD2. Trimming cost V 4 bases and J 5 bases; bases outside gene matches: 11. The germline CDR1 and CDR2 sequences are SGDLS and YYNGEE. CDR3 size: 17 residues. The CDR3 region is CASSPSRLAGVGDTQYF. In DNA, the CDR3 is TGTGCCAGCAGCCCTAGTAGACTAGCGGGAGTTGGAGATACGCAGTATTTT. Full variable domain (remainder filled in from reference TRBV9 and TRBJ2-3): DSGVTQTPKHLITATGQRVTLRCSPRSGDLSVYWYQQSLDQGLQFLIQYYNGEERAKGNILERFSAQQFPDLHSELNLSSLELGDSALYFCASSPSRLAGVGDTQYFGPGTRLTVL.

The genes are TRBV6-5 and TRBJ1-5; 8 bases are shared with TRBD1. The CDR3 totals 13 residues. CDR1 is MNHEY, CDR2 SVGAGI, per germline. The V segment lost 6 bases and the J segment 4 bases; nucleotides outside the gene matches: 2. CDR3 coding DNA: TGTGCCAGCAGGACAGGGGTGAATCAGCCCCAGCATTTT. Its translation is CASRTGVNQPQHF.

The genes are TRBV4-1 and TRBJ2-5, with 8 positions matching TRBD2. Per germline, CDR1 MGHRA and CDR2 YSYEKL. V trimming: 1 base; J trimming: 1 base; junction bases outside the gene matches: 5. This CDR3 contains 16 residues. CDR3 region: CASSQGTSSGQETQYF. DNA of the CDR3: TGCGCCAGCAGCCAAGGGACTAGCTCGGGCCAAGAGACCCAGTACTTC.

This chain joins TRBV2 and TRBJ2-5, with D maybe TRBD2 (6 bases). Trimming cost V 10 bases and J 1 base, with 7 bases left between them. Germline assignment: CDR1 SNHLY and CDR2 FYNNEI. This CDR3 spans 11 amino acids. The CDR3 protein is CANGGQETQYF. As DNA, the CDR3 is TGTGCCAACGGGGGCCAAGAGACCCAGTACTTC.

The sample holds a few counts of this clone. Here the CDR3 DNA reads TGTGCCAGCAGCTTCCTACCCGGGGAGGGAAACACCATATATTTT. This translates into CASSFLPGEGNTIYF. The V gene is TRBV7-6, the J gene TRBJ1-3; no reliable D call. The germline V gene encodes CDR1 SGHVS and CDR2 FNYEAQ. V was pared by 3 bases and J by 4 bases, with 13 bases between. The CDR3 loop spans 15 amino acids.

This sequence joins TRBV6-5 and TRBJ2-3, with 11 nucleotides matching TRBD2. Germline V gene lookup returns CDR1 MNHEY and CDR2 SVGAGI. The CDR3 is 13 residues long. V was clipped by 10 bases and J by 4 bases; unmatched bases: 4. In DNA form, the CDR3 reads TGTGCCATTCGGACTAGCGGGTCAGATACGCAGTATTTT. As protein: CAIRTSGSDTQYF.

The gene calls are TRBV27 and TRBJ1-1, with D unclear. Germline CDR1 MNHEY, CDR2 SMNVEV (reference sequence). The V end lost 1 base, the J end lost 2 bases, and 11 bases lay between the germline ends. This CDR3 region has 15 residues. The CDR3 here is CASSLLGSLNTEAFF. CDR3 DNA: TGTGCCAGCAGTTTATTGGGCAGCCTAAACACTGAAGCTTTCTTT.

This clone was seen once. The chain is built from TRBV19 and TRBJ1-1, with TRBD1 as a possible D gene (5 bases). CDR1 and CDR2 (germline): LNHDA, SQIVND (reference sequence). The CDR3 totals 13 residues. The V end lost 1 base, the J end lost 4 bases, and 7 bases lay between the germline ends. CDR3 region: CASSIGGITEAFF. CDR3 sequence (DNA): TGTGCCAGTAGTATAGGGGGCATCACTGAAGCTTTCTTT.

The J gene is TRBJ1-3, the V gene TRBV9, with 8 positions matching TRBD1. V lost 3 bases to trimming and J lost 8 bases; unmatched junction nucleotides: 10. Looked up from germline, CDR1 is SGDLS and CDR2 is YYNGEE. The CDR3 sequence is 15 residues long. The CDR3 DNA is TGTGCCAGCAGCGCCGGGTGGACAGGGCGAGACACCATATATTTT. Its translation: CASSAGWTGRDTIYF. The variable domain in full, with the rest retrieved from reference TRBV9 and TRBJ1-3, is DSGVTQTPKHLITATGQRVTLRCSPRSGDLSVYWYQQSLDQGLQFLIQYYNGEERAKGNILERFSAQQFPDLHSELNLSSLELGDSALYFCASSAGWTGRDTIYFGEGSWLTVV.

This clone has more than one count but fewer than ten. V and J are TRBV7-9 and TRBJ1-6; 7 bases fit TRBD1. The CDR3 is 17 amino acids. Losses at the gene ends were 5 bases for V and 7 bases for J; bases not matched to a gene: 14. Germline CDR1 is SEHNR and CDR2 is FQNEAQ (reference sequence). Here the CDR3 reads CASSQPTGHRVNSPLHF. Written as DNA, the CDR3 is TGTGCCAGCAGCCAACCGACAGGGCATAGAGTGAATTCACCCCTCCACTTT.

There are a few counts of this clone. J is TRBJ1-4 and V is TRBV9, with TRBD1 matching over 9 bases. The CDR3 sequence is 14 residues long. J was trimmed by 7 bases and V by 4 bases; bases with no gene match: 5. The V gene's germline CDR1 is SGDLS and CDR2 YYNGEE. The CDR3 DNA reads TGTGCCAGCAGCCGGACAGGGGTAGTTGAAAAACTGTTTTTT. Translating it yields CASSRTGVVEKLFF. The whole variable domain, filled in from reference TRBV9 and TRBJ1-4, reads DSGVTQTPKHLITATGQRVTLRCSPRSGDLSVYWYQQSLDQGLQFLIQYYNGEERAKGNILERFSAQQFPDLHSELNLSSLELGDSALYFCASSRTGVVEKLFFGSGTQLSVL.

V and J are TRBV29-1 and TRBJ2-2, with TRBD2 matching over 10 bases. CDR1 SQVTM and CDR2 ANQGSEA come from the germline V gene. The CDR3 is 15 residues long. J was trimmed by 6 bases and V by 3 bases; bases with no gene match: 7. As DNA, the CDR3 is TGCAGCGTTGAGGAAGGAAGCGGGAGGGCCGGGGAGCTGTTTTTT. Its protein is CSVEEGSGRAGELFF.